The subject of this entry is one TCR beta chain. Its antigen is not identified. This CDR3 is built from 17 residues. V shed 5 bases, J shed 4 bases, and the junction held 15 bases outside the gene matches. Looked up from germline, CDR1 is MNHNY and CDR2 is SVGAGI (reference sequence). Repertoires were generated with immunoSEQ multiplex PCR, while TCRdb's copy carries only in-frame clones and drops some. In the table there are over 450,000 clones, about 89% of which are singletons. The data are from a study of Ad26.COV2.S vaccination and SARS-CoV-2 variants. In the study overall: Donor participated within the Ad26.COV2.S arm of the COV1001 trial.

The treatment denotes: 19 received Ad26.COV2.S at low or high dose, single or two shots; 5 received placebo; per-sample allocation not given. Specimens were obtained on day 63 following the first vaccine or placebo injection. Study results and limitations: Responses of spike-specific T cells (both CD8+ and CD4+) reportedly showed substantial breadth after vaccination.

The sequencing used peripheral blood, collected in a trial of Ad26.COV2.S vaccine versus placebo. The V call is TRBV6-6, the J call TRBJ2-3; TRBD1 aligns across 7 bases. This clonotype was sampled from a person aged 18-65 years who received the Ad26.COV2.S COVID-19 vaccine or a placebo. The CDR3 protein is CASSPGDRPLSADTQYF. For the CDR3, the DNA is TGTGCCAGCAGTCCCGGGGACAGACCCCTTTCGGCAGATACGCAGTATTTT.